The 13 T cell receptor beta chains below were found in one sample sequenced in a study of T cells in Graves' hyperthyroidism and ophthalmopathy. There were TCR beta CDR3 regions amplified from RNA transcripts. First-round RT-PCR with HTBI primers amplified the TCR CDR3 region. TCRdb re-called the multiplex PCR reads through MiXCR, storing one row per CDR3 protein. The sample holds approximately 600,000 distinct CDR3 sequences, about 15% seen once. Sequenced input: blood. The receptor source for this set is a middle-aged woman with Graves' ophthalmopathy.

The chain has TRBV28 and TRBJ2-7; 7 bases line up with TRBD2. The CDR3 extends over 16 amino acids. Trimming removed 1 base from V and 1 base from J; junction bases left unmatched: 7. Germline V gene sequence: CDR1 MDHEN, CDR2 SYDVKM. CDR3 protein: CASSLLGWRGSYEQYF. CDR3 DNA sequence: TGTGCCAGCAGTTTATTGGGATGGCGGGGGTCCTACGAGCAGTACTTC.

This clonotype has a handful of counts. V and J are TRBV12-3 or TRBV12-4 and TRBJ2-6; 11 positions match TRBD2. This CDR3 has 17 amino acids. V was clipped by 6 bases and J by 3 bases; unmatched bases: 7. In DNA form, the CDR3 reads TGTGCCAGCAGCGATCCCCTAGCGGGGGGTGGGGCCAACGTCCTGACTTTC. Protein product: CASSDPLAGGGANVLTF.

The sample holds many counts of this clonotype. The CDR3 DNA reads TGTGCCAGCAGTTTCGCCCCGGATGGGGGCTACACCTTC. Its protein product is CASSFAPDGGYTF. J is TRBJ1-2 and V is TRBV12-3 or TRBV12-4; D unclear. Trimming cost V 3 bases and J 8 bases, with 13 bases left between them. The CDR3 sequence is 13 residues long.

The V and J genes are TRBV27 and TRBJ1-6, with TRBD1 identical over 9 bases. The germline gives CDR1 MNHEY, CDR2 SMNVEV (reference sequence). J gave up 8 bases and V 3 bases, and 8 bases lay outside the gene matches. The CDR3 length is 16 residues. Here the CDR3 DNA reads TGTGCCAGCAGTTTCCTAGGGACAGGGTCGCATTCACCCCTCCACTTT. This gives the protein CASSFLGTGSHSPLHF.

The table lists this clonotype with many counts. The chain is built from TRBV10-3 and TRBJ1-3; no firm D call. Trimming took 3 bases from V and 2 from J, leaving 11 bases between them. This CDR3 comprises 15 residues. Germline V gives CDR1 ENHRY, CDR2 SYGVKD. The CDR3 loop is CAISDGGLTGNTIYF. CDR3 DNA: TGTGCCATCAGTGATGGTGGCCTTACTGGAAACACCATATATTTT.

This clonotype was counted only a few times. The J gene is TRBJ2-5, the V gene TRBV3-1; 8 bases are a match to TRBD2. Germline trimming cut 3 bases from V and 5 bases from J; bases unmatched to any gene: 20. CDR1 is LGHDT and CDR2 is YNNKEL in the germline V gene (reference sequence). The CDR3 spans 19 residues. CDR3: CASSQLLAGMNFGEETQYF. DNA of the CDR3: TGTGCCAGCAGCCAGCTGTTAGCGGGAATGAATTTTGGGGAGGAGACCCAGTACTTC.

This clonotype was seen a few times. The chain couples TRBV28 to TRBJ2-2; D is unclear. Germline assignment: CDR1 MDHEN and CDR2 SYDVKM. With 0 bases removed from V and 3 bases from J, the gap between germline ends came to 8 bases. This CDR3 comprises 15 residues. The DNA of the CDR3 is TGTGCCAGCAGTTTATGGGGGATAGACACCGGGGAGCTGTTTTTT. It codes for CASSLWGIDTGELFF.

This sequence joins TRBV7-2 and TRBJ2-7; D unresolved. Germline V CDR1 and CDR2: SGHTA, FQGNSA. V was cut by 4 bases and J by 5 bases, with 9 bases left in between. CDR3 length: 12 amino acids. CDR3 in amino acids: CASSSSVDEQYF. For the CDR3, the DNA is TGTGCCAGCAGCTCTTCAGTCGACGAGCAGTACTTC.

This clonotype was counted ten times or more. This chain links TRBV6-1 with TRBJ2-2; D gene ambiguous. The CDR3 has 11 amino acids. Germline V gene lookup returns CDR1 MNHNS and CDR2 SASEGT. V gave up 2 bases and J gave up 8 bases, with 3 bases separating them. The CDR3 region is CASSEPGELFF. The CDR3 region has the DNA TGTGCCAGCAGTGAACCAGGGGAGCTGTTTTTT.

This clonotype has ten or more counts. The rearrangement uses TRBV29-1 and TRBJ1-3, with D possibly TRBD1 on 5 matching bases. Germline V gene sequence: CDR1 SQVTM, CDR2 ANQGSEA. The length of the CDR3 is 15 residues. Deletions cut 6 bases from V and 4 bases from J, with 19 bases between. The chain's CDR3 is CSVSGVLEGGNTIYF. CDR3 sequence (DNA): TGCAGCGTCTCCGGGGTTTTAGAGGGGGGAAACACCATATATTTT.

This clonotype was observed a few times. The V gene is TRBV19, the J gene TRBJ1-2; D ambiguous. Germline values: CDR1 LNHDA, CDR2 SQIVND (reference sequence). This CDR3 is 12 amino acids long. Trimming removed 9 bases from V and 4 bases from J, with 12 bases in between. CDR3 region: CASLTDPYGYTF. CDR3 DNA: TGTGCCAGCCTAACGGATCCCTATGGCTACACCTTC.

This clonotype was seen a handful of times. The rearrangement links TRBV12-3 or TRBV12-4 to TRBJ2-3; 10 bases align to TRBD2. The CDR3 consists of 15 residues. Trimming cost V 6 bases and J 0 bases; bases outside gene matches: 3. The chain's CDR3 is CASSQTSGSTDTQYF. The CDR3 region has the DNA TGTGCCAGCAGCCAGACTAGCGGGAGCACAGATACGCAGTATTTT.

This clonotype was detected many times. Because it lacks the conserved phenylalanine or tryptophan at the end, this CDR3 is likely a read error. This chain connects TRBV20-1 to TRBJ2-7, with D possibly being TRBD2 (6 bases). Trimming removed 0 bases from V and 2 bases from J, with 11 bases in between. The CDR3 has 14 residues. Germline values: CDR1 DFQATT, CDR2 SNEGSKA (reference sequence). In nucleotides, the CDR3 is TGCAGTGCTAGAGATCAGGAGGGTGCCTACGAGCAGTACCTC. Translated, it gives CSARDQEGAYEQYL.